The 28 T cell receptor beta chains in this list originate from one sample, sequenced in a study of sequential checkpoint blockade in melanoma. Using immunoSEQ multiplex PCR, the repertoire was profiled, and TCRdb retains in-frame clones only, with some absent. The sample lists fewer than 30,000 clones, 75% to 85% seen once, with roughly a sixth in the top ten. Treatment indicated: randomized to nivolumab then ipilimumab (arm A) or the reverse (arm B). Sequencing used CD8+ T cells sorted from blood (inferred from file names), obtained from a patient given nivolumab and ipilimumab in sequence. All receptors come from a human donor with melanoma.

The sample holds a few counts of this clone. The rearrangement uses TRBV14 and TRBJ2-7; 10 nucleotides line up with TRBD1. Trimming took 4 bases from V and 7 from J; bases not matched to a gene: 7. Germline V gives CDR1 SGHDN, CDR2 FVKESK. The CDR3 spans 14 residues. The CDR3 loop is CASSRTGGNREQYF. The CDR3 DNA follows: TGTGCCAGCAGCCGGACAGGGGGGAATCGGGAGCAGTACTTC.

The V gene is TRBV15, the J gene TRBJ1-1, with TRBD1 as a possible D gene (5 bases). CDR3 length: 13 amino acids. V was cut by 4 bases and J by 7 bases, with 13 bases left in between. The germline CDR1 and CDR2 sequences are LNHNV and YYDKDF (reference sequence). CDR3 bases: TGTGCCACCAGCATGGTCGGAGGGGATGAAGCTTTCTTT. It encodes CATSMVGGDEAFF.

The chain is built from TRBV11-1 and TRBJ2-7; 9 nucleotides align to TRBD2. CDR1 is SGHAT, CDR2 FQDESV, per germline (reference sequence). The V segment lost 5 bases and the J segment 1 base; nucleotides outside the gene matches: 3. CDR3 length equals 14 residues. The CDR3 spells CASSRGGASYEQYF. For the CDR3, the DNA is TGTGCCAGCAGCCGCGGGGGGGCATCCTACGAGCAGTACTTC.

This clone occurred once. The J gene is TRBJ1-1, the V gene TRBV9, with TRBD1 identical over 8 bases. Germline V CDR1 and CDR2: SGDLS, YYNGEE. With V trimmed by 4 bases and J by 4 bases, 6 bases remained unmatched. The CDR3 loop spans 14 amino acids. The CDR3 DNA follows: TGTGCCAGCAGCAGACAGCAGGGGGCCACTGAAGCTTTCTTT. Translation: CASSRQQGATEAFF. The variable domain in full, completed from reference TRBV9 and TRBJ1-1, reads DSGVTQTPKHLITATGQRVTLRCSPRSGDLSVYWYQQSLDQGLQFLIQYYNGEERAKGNILERFSAQQFPDLHSELNLSSLELGDSALYFCASSRQQGATEAFFGQGTRLTVV.

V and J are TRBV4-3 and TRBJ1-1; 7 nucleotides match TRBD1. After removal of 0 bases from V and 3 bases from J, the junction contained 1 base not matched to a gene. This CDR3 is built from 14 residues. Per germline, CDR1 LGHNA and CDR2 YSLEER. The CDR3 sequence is CASSQDRGDTEAFF. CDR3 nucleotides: TGCGCCAGCAGCCAAGACAGGGGGGACACTGAAGCTTTCTTT.

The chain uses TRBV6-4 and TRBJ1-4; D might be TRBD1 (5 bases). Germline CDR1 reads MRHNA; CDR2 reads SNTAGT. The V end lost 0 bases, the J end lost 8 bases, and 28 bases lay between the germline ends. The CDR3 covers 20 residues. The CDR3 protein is CASSDSKRFGEEGFEEKLFF. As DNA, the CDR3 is TGTGCCAGCAGTGACTCGAAACGGTTCGGGGAGGAGGGGTTTGAGGAAAAACTGTTTTTT.

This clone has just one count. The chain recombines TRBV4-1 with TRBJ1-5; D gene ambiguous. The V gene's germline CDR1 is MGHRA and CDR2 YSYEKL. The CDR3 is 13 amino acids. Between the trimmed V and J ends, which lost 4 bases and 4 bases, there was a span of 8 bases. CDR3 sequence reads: CASSPGVNQPQHF. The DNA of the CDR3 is TGCGCCAGCAGCCCGGGAGTTAATCAGCCCCAGCATTTT.

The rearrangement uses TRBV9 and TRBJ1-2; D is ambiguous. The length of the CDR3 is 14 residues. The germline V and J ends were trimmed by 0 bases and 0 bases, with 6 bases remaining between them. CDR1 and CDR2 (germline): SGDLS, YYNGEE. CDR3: CASSVDGANYGYTF. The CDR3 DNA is TGTGCCAGCAGCGTAGATGGAGCTAACTATGGCTACACCTTC.

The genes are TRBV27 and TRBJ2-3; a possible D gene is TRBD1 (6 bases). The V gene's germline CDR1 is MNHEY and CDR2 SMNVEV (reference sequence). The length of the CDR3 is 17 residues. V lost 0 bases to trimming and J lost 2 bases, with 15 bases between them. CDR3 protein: CASSLSMGAINTDTQYF. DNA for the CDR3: TGTGCCAGCAGTTTATCGATGGGGGCGATAAACACAGATACGCAGTATTTT.

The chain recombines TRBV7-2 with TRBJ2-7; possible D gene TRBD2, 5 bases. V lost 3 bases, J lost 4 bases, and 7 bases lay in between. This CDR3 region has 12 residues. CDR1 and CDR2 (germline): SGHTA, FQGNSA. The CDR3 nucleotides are TGTGCCAGCAGCTTTGGGAGTTACGAGCAGTACTTC. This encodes CASSFGSYEQYF.

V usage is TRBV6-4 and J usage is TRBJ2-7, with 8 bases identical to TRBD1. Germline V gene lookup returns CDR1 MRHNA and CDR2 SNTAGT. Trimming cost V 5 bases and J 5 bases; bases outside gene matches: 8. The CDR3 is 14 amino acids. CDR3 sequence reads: CASSPGTGGDEQYF. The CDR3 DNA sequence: TGTGCCAGCAGTCCCGGGACAGGTGGGGACGAGCAGTACTTC.

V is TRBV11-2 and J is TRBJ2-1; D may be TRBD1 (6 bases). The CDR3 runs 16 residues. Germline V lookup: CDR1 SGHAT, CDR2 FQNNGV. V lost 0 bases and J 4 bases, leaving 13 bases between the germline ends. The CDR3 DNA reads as TGTGCCAGCAGCTTAGATTACAGGGACATGTACAATGAGCAGTTCTTC. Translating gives CASSLDYRDMYNEQFF.

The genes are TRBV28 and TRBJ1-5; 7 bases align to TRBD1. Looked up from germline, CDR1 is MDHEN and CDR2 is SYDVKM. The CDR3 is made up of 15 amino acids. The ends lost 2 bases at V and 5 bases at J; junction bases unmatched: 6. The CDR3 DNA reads TGTGCCAGCAGTTTAGGTGACAGGGTGGATCAGCCCCAGCATTTT. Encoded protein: CASSLGDRVDQPQHF.

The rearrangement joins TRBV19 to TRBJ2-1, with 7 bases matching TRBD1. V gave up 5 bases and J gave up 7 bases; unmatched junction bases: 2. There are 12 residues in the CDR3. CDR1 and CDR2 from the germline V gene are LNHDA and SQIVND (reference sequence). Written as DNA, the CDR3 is TGTGCCAGTAGTCCGACAGGGAATGAGCAGTTCTTC. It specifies CASSPTGNEQFF.

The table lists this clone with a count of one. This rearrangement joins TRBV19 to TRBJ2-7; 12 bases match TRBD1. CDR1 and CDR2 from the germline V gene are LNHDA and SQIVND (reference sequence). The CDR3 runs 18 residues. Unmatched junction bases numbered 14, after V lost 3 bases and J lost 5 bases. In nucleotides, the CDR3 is TGTGCCAGTAGTATTGTGCCCACGGGACAGGGGGCGATCCACGAGCAGTACTTC. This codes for CASSIVPTGQGAIHEQYF.

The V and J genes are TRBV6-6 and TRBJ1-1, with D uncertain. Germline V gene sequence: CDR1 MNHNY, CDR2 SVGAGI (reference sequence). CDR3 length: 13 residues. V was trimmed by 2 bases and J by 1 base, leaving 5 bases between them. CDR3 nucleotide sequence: TGTGCCAGCAGTTACGGAGGGAACACTGAAGCTTTCTTT. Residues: CASSYGGNTEAFF.

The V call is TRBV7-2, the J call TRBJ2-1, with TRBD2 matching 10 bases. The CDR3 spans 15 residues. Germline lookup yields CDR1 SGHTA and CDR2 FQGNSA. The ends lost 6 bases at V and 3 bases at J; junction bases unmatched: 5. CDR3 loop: CASRQGLAIYNEQFF. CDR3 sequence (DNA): TGTGCCAGCAGGCAGGGACTAGCGATCTACAATGAGCAGTTCTTC.

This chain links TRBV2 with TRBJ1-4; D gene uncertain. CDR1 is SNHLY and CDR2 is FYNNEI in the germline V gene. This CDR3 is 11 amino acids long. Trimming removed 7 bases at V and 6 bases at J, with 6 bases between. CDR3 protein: CASTPDEKLFF. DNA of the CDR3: TGTGCCAGCACCCCTGATGAAAAACTGTTTTTT. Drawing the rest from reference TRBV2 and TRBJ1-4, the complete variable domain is EPEVTQTPSHQVTQMGQEVILRCVPISNHLYFYWYRQILGQKVEFLVSFYNNEISEKSEIFDDQFSVERPDGSNFTLKIRSTKLEDSAMYFCASTPDEKLFFGSGTQLSVL.

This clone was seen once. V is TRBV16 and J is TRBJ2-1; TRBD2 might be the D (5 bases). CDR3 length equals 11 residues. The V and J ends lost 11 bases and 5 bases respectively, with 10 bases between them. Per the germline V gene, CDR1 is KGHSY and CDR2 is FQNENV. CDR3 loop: CAGTRDNEQFF. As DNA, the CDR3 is TGTGCCGGCACGAGGGACAATGAGCAGTTCTTC.

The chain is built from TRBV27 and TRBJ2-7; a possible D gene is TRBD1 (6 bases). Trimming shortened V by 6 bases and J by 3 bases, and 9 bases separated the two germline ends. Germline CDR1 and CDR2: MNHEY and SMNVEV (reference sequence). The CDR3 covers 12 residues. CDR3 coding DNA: TGTGCCAGCAGGAGGGACAACTACGAGCAGTACTTC. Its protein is CASRRDNYEQYF.

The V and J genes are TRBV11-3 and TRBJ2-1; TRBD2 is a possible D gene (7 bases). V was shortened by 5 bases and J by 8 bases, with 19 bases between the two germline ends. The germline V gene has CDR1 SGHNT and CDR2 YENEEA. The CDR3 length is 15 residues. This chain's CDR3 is CASSPLSGGLDEQFF. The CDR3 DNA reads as TGTGCCAGCAGCCCCCTGTCGGGGGGCCTGGATGAGCAGTTCTTC. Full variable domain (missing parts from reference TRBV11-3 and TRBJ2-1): EAGVVQSPRYKIIEKKQPVAFWCNPISGHNTLYWYLQNLGQGPELLIRYENEEAVDDSQLPKDRFSAERLKGVDSTLKIQPAELGDSAVYLCASSPLSGGLDEQFFGPGTRLTVL.

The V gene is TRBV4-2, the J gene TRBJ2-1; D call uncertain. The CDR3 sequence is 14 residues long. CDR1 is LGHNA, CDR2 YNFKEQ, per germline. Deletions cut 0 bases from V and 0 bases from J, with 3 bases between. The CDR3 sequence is CASSQEASYNEQFF. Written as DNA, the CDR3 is TGTGCCAGCAGCCAAGAGGCCTCCTACAATGAGCAGTTCTTC.

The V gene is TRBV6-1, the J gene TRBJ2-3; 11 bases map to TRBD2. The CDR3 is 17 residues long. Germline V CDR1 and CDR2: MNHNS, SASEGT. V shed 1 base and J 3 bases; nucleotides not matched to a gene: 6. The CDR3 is CASSEGLAGGPTDTQYF. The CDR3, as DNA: TGTGCCAGCAGTGAAGGCCTAGCGGGGGGCCCTACAGATACGCAGTATTTT.

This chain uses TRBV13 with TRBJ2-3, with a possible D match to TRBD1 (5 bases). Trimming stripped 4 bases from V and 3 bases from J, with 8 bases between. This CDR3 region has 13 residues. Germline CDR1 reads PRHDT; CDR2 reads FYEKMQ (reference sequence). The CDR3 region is CASSSRQTDTQYF. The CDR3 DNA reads TGTGCCAGCAGCTCCAGACAGACAGATACGCAGTATTTT.

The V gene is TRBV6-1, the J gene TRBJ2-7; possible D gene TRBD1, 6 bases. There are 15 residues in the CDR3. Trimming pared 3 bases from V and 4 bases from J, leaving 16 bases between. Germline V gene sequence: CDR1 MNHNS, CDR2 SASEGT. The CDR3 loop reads CASSEGRGYPYEQYF. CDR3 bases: TGTGCCAGCAGTGAGGGCAGGGGATATCCTTACGAGCAGTACTTC.

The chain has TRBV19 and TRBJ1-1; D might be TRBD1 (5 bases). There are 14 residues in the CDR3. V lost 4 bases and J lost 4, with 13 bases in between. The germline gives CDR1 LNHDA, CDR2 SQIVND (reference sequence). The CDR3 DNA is TGTGCCAGTAGTACTTGGGGGGTAGGCACTGAAGCTTTCTTT. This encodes CASSTWGVGTEAFF. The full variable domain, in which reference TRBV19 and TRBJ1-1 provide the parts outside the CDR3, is DGGITQSPKYLFRKEGQNVTLSCEQNLNHDAMYWYRQDPGQGLRLIYYSQIVNDFQKGDIAEGYSVSREKKESFPLTVTSAQKNPTAFYLCASSTWGVGTEAFFGQGTRLTVV.

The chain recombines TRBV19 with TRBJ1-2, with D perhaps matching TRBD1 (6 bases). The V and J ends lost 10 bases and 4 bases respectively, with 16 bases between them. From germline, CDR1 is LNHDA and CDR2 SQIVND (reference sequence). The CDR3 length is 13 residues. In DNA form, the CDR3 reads TGTGCCACCGATCCTACAGGGAGCTATGGCTACACCTTC. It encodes CATDPTGSYGYTF.

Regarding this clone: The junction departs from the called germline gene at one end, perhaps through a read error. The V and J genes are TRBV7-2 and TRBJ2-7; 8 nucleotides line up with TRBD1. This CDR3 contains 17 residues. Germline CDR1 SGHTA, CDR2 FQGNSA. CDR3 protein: CASSQDMYGTGGAEQYF. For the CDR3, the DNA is TGCGCCAGCAGCCAAGATATGTATGGGACAGGCGGAGCCGAGCAGTACTTC.